Described below is a single T cell receptor beta chain sequence and its context. Trimming cost V 6 bases and J 2 bases; bases outside gene matches: 2. Per germline, CDR1 ENHRY and CDR2 SYGVKD. The CDR3 is 15 residues long. Original processing methods: Amplification of reference gene primers provided the estimated nucleated cell counts. Only in-frame clones appear in the TCRdb table, and some are missing; sequencing was by immunoSEQ multiplex PCR. D and trimming were read from the DNA, whereas the V and J calls and clone size are those reported in that table. The sample consists of some 180,000 clones, 85% of them appearing once. The data stem from a study of blood T cell repertoires in COVID-19.

The sample taken for sequencing was peripheral blood. The source of this sequence is an elderly woman with COVID-19, enrolled during active disease. This sequence joins TRBV10-3 and TRBJ2-2; TRBD2 matches 11 bases. In DNA, the CDR3 is TGTGCCATCAGGGGGACTAGCGGTAACACCGGGGAGCTGTTTTTT. Its translation is CAIRGTSGNTGELFF.